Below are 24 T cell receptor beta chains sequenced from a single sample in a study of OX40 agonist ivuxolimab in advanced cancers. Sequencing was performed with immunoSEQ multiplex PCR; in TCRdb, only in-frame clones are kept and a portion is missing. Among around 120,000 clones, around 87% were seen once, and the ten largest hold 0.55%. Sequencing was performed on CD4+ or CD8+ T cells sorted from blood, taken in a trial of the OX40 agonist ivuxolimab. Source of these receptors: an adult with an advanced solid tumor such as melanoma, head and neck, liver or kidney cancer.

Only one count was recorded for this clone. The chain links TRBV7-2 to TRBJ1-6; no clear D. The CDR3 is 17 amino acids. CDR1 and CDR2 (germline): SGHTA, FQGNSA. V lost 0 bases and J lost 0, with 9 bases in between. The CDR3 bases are TGTGCCAGCAGCTTAGCATCTCCTAGCTCCTATAATTCACCCCTCCACTTT. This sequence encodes CASSLASPSSYNSPLHF.

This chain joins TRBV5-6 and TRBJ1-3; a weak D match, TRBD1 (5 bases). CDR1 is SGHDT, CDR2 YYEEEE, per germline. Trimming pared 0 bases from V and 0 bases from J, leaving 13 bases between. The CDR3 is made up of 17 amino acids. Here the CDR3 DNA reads TGTGCCAGCAGCTTGGGGAGGACATTCCTCTCTGGAAACACCATATATTTT. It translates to CASSLGRTFLSGNTIYF.

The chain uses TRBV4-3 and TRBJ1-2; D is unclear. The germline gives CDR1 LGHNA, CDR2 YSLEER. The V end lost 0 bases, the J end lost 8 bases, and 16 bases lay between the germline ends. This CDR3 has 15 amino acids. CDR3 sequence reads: CASSQDGAASNGYTF. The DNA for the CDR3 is TGCGCCAGCAGCCAAGATGGTGCAGCCAGTAACGGCTACACCTTC.

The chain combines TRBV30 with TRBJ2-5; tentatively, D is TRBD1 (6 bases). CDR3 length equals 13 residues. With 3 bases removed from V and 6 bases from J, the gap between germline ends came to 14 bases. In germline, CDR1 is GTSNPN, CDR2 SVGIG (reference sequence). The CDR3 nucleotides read TGTGCCTGGAGAATCGGAGGACAGCAGACCCAGTACTTC. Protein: CAWRIGGQQTQYF. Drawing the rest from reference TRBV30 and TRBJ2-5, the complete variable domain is SQTIHQWPATLVQPVGSPLSLECTVEGTSNPNLYWYRQAAGRGLQLLFYSVGIGQISSEVPQNLSASRPQDRQFILSSKKLLLSDSGFYLCAWRIGGQQTQYFGPGTRLLVL.

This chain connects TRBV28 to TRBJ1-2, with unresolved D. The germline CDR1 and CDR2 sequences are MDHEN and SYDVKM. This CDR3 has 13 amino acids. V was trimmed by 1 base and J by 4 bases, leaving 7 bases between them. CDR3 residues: CASSLYKRYGYTF. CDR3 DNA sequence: TGTGCCAGCAGTTTATACAAGCGCTATGGCTACACCTTC.

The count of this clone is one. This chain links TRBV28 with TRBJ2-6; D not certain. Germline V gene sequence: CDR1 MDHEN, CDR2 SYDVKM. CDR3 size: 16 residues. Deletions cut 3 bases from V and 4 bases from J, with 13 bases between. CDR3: CASSLPTATGANVLTF. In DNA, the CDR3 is TGTGCCAGCAGTTTGCCCACTGCGACCGGGGCCAACGTCCTGACTTTC. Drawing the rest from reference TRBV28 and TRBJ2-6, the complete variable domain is DVKVTQSSRYLVKRTGEKVFLECVQDMDHENMFWYRQDPGLGLRLIYFSYDVKMKEKGDIPEGYSVSREKKERFSLILESASTNQTSMYLCASSLPTATGANVLTFGAGSRLTVL.

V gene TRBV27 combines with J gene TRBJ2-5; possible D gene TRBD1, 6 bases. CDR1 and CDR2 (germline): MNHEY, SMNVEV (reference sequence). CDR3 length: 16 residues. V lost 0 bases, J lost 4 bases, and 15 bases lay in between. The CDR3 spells CASSLSPSTGPETQYF. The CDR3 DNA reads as TGTGCCAGCAGTTTATCACCGTCAACAGGGCCAGAGACCCAGTACTTC.

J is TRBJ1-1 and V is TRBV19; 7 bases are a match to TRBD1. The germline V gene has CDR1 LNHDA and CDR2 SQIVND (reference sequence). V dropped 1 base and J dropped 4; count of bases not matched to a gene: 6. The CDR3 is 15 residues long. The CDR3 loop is CASSIGGGLGTEAFF. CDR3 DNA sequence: TGTGCCAGTAGTATAGGAGGGGGCTTGGGCACTGAAGCTTTCTTT.

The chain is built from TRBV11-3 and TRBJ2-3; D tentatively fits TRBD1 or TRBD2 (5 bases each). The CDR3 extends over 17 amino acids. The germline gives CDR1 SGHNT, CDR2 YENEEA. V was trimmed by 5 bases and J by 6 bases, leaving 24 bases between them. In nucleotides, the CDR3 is TGTGCCAGCAGCCTTTGTACGGGGCTAAATGGAGAGGATACGCAGTATTTT. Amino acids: CASSLCTGLNGEDTQYF.

CDR3 residues: CASSPRSGRGETQYF. The DNA of the CDR3 is TGTGCCAGCAGCCCCAGGTCCGGGAGAGGAGAGACCCAGTACTTC. V usage is TRBV11-2 and J usage is TRBJ2-5; weak D call: TRBD2 (6 bases). V dropped 5 bases and J dropped 4 bases, with 17 bases sitting between them. CDR3 length: 15 amino acids. Germline loops: CDR1 SGHAT, CDR2 FQNNGV. The whole variable domain, filled in from reference TRBV11-2 and TRBJ2-5, reads EAGVAQSPRYKIIEKRQSVAFWCNPISGHATLYWYQQILGQGPKLLIQFQNNGVVDDSQLPKDRFSAERLKGVDSTLKIQPAKLEDSAVYLCASSPRSGRGETQYFGPGTRLLVL.

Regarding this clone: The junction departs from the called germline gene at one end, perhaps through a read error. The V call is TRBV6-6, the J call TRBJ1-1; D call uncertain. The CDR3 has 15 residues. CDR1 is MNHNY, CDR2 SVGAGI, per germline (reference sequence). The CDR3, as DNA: TGTGCCAGCAGTTTAGGACCAACCTTGGTCCCTGAAGTTTTCTTT. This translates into CASSLGPTLVPEVFF.

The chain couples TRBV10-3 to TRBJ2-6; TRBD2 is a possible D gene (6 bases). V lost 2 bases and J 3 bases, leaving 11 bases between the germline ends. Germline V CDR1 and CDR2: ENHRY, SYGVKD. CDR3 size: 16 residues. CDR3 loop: CAISEKGGDGANVLTF. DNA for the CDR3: TGTGCCATCAGTGAGAAAGGAGGGGATGGGGCCAACGTCCTGACTTTC.

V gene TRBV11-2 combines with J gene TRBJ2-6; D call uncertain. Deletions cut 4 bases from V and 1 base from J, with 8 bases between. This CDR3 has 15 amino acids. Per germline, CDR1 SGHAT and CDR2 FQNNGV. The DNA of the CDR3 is TGTGCCAGCAGCTCATATACTTCTGGGGCCAACGTCCTGACTTTC. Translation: CASSSYTSGANVLTF. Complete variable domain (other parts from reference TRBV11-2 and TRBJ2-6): EAGVAQSPRYKIIEKRQSVAFWCNPISGHATLYWYQQILGQGPKLLIQFQNNGVVDDSQLPKDRFSAERLKGVDSTLKIQPAKLEDSAVYLCASSSYTSGANVLTFGAGSRLTVL.

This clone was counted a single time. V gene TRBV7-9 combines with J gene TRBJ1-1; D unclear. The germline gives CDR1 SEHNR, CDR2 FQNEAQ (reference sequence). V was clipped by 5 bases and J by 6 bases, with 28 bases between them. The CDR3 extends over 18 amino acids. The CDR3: CASSPKRGFGPPGSEAFF. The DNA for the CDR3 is TGTGCCAGCAGCCCCAAAAGAGGGTTTGGACCTCCCGGCTCTGAAGCTTTCTTT.

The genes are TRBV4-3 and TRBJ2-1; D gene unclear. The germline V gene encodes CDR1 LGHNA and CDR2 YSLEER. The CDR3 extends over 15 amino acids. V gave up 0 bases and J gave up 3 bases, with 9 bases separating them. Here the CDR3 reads CASSQDDGVYNEQFF. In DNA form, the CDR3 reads TGCGCCAGCAGCCAAGATGATGGAGTCTACAATGAGCAGTTCTTC.

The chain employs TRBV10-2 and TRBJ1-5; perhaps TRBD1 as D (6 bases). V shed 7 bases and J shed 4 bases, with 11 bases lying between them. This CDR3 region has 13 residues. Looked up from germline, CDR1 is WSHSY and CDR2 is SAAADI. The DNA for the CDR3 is TGCGCCAGCACAGGACAGAAAAATCAGCCCCAGCATTTT. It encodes CASTGQKNQPQHF.

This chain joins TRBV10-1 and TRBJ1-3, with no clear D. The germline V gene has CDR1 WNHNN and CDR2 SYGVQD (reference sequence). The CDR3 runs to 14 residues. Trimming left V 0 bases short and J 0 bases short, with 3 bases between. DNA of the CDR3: TGCGCCAGCAGTGAGTCGGTCTCTGGAAACACCATATATTTT. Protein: CASSESVSGNTIYF.

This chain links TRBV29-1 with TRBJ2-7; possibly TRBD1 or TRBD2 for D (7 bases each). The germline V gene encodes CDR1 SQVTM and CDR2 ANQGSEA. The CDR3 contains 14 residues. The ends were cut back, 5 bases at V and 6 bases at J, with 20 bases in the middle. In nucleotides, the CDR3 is TGCAGCGTTTCCGACAGGGTAGGGGGGGGCGAGCAGTACTTC. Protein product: CSVSDRVGGGEQYF.

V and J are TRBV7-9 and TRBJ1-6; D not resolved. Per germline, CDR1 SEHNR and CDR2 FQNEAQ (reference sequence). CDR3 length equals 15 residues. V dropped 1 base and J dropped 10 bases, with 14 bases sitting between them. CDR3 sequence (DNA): TGTGCCAGCAGCTTAGGGGATGGGAATAGGTCACCCCTCCACTTT. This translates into CASSLGDGNRSPLHF.

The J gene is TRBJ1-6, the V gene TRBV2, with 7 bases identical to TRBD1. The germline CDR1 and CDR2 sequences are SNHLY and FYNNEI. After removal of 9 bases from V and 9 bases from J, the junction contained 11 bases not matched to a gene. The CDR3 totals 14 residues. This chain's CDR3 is CASKRQGPGSPLHF. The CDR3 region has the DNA TGTGCCAGTAAGAGACAGGGCCCGGGTTCACCCCTCCACTTT.

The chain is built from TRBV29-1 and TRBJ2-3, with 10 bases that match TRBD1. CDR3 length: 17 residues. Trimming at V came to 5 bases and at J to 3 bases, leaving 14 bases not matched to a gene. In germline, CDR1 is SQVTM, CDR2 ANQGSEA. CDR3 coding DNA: TGCAGCGTTTCTGGGGTTGGGACAGGGGTCGAAACAGATACGCAGTATTTT. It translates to CSVSGVGTGVETDTQYF.

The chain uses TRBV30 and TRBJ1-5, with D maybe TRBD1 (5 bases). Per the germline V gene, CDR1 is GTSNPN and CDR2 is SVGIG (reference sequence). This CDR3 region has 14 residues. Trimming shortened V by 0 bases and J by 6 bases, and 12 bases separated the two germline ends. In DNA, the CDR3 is TGTGCCTGGAGTGTACTGGGGGTAGGTCAGCCCCAGCATTTT. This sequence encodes CAWSVLGVGQPQHF.

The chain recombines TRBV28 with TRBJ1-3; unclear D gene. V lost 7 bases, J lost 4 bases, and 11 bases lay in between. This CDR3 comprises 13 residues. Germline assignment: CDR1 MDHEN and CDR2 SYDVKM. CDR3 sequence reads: CASTMTRGNTIYF. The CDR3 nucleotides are TGTGCCAGCACTATGACCCGAGGAAACACCATATATTTT.

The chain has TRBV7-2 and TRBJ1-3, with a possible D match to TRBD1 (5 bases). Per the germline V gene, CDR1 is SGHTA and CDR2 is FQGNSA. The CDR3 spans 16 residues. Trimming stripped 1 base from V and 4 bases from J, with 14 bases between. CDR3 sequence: CASSLEGRAGGNTIYF. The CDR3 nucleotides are TGTGCCAGCAGCTTAGAGGGCAGGGCAGGAGGAAACACCATATATTTT.